The entry below gives a single T cell receptor beta chain sequence along with its context. What antigen it recognizes has not been identified. No base-level quality is on record; no much larger clone is a single base apart. The library came from the immunoSEQ multiplex PCR assay. A mixture of 60 forward primers for TCR Vbeta segments and 13 reverse primers for TCR Jbeta segments was used in the multiplex PCR. Amplification of the CDR3 region of rearranged TCR beta genes was performed with a multiplex PCR assay on genomic DNA. Amplified TCR beta libraries were sequenced as 87-base-pair reads on the Illumina HiSeq System. Per the authors' processing: A later analysis tallied around 80 million unique TCR beta chains across the 666 repertoires, and approximately 12 million of those chains were shared by two or more donors. Raw reads were error-corrected and collapsed into unique sequences by a nearest-neighbor algorithm in which closely related sequences were merged to remove PCR and sequencing errors. Alignment of CDR3 sequences to IMGT reference sequences was used to assign V, D and J gene segments. For a sequence to be retained, a match of at least six nucleotides to both a V gene segment and a J gene segment was required. Rearrangements were called productive when the CDR3 lacked stop codons and stayed in frame with V and J; all others were non-productive. CDR3 was defined by IMGT convention, running from the second conserved V-encoded cysteine to the conserved J-encoded phenylalanine. The earlier analysis of approximately 500 of the donors excluded sequences that lacked an unambiguous match to a single V gene segment. In an earlier analysis of some 590 of the donors, a V segment was called functional when productive rearrangements were above 56.7%, and segregating when the standard deviation between donors exceeded 5%. A statistical classification framework was built for diagnosing cytomegalovirus status from the catalog of TCR beta chain sequences. V and J gene assignment, in a later analysis, came from comparing TCR nucleotide sequences with IMGT/GENE-DB human TR gene sequences. A later analysis assigned CDR3 sequences and most-parsimonious VDJ recombination scenarios with the TCRdist pipeline. In a later analysis, every TCR beta chain was defined by the combination of its CDR3 amino acid sequence and its V-gene family, and reads without a unique V-gene family were dropped. To address suspected cross-contamination and a sequencing artifact, a later analysis removed roughly 580 highly shared, low-generation-probability nucleotide sequences. In a later analysis, a clonal expansion index for each public chain was calculated from normalized within-repertoire ranks of inferred template counts. In a later analysis, generation probabilities were computed using a VDJ recombination model fitted to out-of-frame rearrangements, and the results were checked against IGoR. In a later analysis, hypergeometric tests were used to score TCR-TCR, TCR-HLA and TCR-CMV co-occurrence, with a repertoire-size bias correction applied to TCR pairs. False discovery rates were estimated in a later analysis by permuting HLA or CMV assignments 20 times. In a later analysis, co-occurring TCRs were grouped using DBSCAN, and TCRdist sequence similarity was added for clustering within HLA-allele-positive subsets. Repertoires with fewer than 30,000 or more than 120,000 public chains were left out of co-occurrence clustering, as were about five repertoires with anomalous nucleotide sharing. This is the immuneACCESS table as TCRdb keeps it, with only in-frame sequences that have V and J called. A part of the clones is gone; compared with another copy, unresolved V genes explain less than half, and the rest is unexplained. The V and J calls and clone size are taken from that table; D and trimming were inferred from the DNA. In this sample the table shows roughly 100,000 clones, 76% of which occur a single time. About 2% of the sample goes to the ten largest clones.

This record comes from a study of cytomegalovirus exposure and HLA in healthy donors (TCRdb year 2017). Study-level background: According to an earlier analysis of a few hundred of the donors, roughly 180 million T cells yielded 90 million to 140 million unique TCR beta sequences and more than 250 Gb of sequence data. Roughly 300 gigabases of sequencing data and 70 million to 85 million unique TCR sequences were included in an early release covering around 600 HLA-typed donors. Of the roughly 390 genotyped donors, approximately 83% fell in the genetic ancestry cluster associated with self-reported Caucasian donors. The aim of the study was to test whether cataloging public T cell receptors could identify signatures of past pathogen exposure. Using immunosequencing, the study profiled T cell repertoires from about 620 subjects and related those repertoires to cytomegalovirus serostatus. Besides the first cohort of roughly 660 subjects, a separate validation cohort made up of over 95 different subjects was used. To predict cytomegalovirus infection status, the study combined high-throughput TCR immunosequencing, statistical association of individual TCRs with disease status, and machine learning. To study patterns of TCR occurrence, a later analysis re-analyzed previously published TCR beta repertoires from hundreds of donors and added high-resolution HLA genotyping. In the later analysis, no new phenotypic data were used to find candidate immune exposures; instead, reliance was placed on TCR beta sequences and their occurrence across donors. In an earlier analysis of around 540 of the donors, high-throughput TCR beta sequencing was used to judge whether each TCR beta V gene segment behaved as functional or pseudogenic. Donor age, sex, ethnicity and CMV serostatus were compiled alongside the repertoire data. In a later genetic analysis, genome-wide SNP genotypes for about 55% of the roughly 670 donors were used, and that subset was treated as a discovery cohort. All discovery cohort repertoires had been generated on a single sequencing platform. HLA typing included class I and class II loci at four-digit resolution. The number of typed donors differed by locus: about 629-630 for A, B, C, DRB1 and DQB1; 500 to 550 for DQA1; 606 for DPA1; and some 450 for DPB1. Because of strong linkage in the cohort, five DR-DQ haplotypes were treated as single units for association and clustering. Among some 400 genotyped donors of the cohort, an average of about 220,000 unique TCR beta nucleotide sequences was sequenced per donor, of which roughly 17% were non-productive. The paper's findings and limits, for the study overall: Correlated functional status among segregating V segments might reflect linkage disequilibrium, but an unknown experimental factor could not be ruled out. Because HLA typing was unavailable for some donors at each locus, only the typed subset was used in association tests. A later analysis found that HLA-associated TCR beta chains were more clonally expanded and had lower generation probabilities than equally common non-associated chains. A cluster of highly shared sequence variants was judged likely to represent a technical artifact of the sequencing pipeline. A further reported finding was that TCR beta sequences accurately predicted the HLA-A and HLA-B alleles for most subjects in the first cohort. A later analysis associated 17,000 or so TCR beta sequences with specific HLA alleles at a false discovery rate of 0.05. Most TCR sequences were observed very rarely across donors, whereas some public TCRs were present in many individuals. According to the authors, the approach could potentially be generalized to other disease states and immunological phenotypes. In vitro tests confirmed that a few of the cytomegalovirus-associated TCR beta chains recognize cytomegalovirus antigens. Only TCR beta chains were sequenced in this cohort, and the absence of alpha or paired-chain data limited detectable features. In a later genetic analysis, fewer N-insertions in productive TCRs were reported among donors in an Asian-associated ancestry cluster than the roughly 700-donor mean. A later genetic analysis associated a missense DCLRE1C variant with V-gene and J-gene trimming of TCR beta chains, and an independent cohort replicated the association. CMV serostatus was the only immune exposure information available for the cohort. Roughly 15 rarely observed V segments, including chromosome 9 orphons, were excluded from the earlier analysis of several hundred of the donors because counts were too low. In a later analysis, several top co-occurrence clusters were reported to appear linked to parvovirus B19, influenza, CMV and Epstein-Barr virus. In the study, around 150 TCR beta chains were listed as associated with cytomegalovirus. In a later analysis, TCR association rates were found to vary across HLA loci, with the most associated TCRs seen for DRB1 alleles and the fewest for HLA-C alleles. In both the original and validation cohorts, the classifier was reported to diagnose cytomegalovirus status with high specificity and sensitivity. Some IMGT-functional V segments, including TRBV6-2 and TRBV6-3, could not be distinguished by the 87-base-pair reads and were therefore excluded. When HLA alleles, especially DR and DQ, strongly co-occurred, TCR associations were difficult to assign to individual alleles. Broadly in line with IMGT annotations, most TCR beta V segments showed up in productive rearrangements about 90% or about 30% of the time in an earlier analysis of about 500 of the donors. Sequencing depth was assumed to be roughly uniform across donors in the presence/absence analyses, though that assumption may not hold. A later analysis found that most CMV-associated TCR beta chains appeared HLA-restricted, with HLA associations seemingly driven largely by CMV exposure.

Inclusive of the bounding cysteine and phenylalanine, the CDR3 is 14 residues long. Of all the DNA, just the CDR3 is kept, 42 bases in frame from base 1. CDR1 and CDR2 are read off the germline V gene (reference sequence) as GTSNPN and SVGIG. Between the V and J ends, shortened by 1 base and 1 base respectively, the junction contains 10 bases. In total, 600 or so healthy bone marrow donors made up the cohort. All cohort members were sampled while nominally healthy, although unrecorded immune exposures were likely present. The donor tested CMV seronegative, placing the donor among the 352 seronegative members of the cohort. A peripheral blood sample was collected from each donor, and TCR beta sequencing was performed on peripheral blood mononuclear cells. Genomic DNA was extracted from the blood cell samples with the Qiagen DNeasy Blood Extraction Kit.

The sample comprised PBMCs. This TCR was sampled from a middle-aged man in good health and CMV-seronegative. This sequence uses TRBV30 and TRBJ1-1; tentative D gene TRBD1, with 5 bases matching. The CDR3: CAWSEYRRNTEAFF. The DNA is TGTGCCTGGAGTGAGTACAGGCGGAACACTGAAGCTTTCTTT.